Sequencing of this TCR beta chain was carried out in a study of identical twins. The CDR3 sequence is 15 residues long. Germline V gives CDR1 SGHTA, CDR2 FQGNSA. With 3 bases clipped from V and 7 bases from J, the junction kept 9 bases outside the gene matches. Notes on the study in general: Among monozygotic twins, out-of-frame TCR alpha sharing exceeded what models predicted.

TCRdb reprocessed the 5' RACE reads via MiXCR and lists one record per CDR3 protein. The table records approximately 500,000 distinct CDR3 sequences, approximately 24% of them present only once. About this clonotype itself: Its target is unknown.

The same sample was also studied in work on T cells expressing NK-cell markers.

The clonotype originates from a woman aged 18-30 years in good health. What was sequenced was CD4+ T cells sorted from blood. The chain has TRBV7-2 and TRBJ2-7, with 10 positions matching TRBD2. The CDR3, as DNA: TGTGCCAGCAGCTTCCGGACTAGCGGAGGCGAGGAGCAGTACTTC. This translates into CASSFRTSGGEEQYF.